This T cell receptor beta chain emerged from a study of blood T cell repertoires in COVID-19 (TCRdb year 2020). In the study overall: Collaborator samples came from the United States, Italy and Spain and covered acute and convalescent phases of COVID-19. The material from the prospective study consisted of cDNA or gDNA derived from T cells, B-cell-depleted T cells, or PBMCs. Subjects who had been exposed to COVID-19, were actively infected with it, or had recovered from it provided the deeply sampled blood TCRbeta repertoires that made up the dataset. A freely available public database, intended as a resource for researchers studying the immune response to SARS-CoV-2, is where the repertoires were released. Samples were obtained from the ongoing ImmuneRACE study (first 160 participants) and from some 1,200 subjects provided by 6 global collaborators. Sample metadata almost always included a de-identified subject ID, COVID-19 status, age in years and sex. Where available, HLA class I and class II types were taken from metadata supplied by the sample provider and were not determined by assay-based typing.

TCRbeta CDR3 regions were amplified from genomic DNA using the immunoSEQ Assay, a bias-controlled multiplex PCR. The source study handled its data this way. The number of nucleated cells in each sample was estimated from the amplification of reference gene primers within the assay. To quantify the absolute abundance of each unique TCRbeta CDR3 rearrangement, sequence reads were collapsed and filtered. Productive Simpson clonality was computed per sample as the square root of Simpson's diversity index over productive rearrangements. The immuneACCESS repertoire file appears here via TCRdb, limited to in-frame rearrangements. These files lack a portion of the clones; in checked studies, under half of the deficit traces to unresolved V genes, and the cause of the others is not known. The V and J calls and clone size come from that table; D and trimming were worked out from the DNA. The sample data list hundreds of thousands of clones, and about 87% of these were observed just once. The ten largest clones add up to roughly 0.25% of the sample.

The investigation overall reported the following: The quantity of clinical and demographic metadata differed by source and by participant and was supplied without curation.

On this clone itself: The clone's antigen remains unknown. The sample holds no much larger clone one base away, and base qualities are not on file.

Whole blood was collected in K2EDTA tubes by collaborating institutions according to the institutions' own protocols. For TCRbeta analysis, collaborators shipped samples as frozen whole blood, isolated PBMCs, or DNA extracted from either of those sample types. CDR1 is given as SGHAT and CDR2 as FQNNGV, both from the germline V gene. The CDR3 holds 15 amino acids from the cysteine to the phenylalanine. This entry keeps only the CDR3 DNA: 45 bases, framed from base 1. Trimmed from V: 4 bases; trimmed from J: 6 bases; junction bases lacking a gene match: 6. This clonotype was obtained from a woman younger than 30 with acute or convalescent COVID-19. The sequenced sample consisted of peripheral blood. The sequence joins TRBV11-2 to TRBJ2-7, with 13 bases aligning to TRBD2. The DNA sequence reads TGTGCCAGCAGCTCTTGGACTAGCGGGGGAGGCGAGCAGTACTTC. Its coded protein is CASSSWTSGGGEQYF.